A single sample gave rise to the 2 T cell receptor beta chains below, sequenced in a study of blood T cell repertoires in COVID-19. The data were produced by immunoSEQ multiplex PCR, yet TCRdb's version contains in-frame clones alone and is incomplete. The sample lists 160,000 or so clones; around 83% were seen once. Sequences were obtained from peripheral blood. Source of these receptors: a woman between 50 and 59 years old with acute or convalescent COVID-19.

The genes are TRBV28 and TRBJ1-1; possible D gene TRBD1, 6 bases. Germline values: CDR1 MDHEN, CDR2 SYDVKM. The CDR3 is 15 residues long. V was pared by 8 bases and J by 5 bases, with 21 bases between. Written as DNA, the CDR3 is TGTGCCAGCTCCCCGGGGGGCAGGCGAGGGACTGAAGCTTTCTTT. This translates into CASSPGGRRGTEAFF.

This chain connects TRBV7-2 to TRBJ2-1; perhaps TRBD1 as D (6 bases). Germline-derived CDR1 and CDR2 are SGHTA and FQGNSA. Trimming left V 5 bases short and J 0 bases short, with 11 bases between. The CDR3 spans 15 residues. The CDR3 protein is CASSKDRSSYNEQFF. The CDR3 bases are TGTGCCAGCAGCAAGGACAGAAGCTCCTACAATGAGCAGTTCTTC. Combining the CDR3 with reference TRBV7-2 and TRBJ2-1 gives the whole variable domain GAGVSQSPSNKVTEKGKDVELRCDPISGHTALYWYRQSLGQGLEFLIYFQGNSAPDKSGLPSDRFSAERTGGSVSTLTIQRTQQEDSAVYLCASSKDRSSYNEQFFGPGTRLTVL.